Following are 30 T cell receptor beta chains from one sample sequenced in a study of blood T cells in healthy people across ages (dated by TCRdb to between 2014 and 2017). The library was built by means of 5' RACE. Sequencing used an Illumina HiSeq 2500. A second PCR of about 7 to 12 cycles was performed with a sample-barcoded 5' primer and a J-beta primer mix. The public reads were quality trimmed at Q25 with fastp and then assembled into clones with MiXCR by TCRdb, keeping productive beta chains. Under each unique CDR3 protein, matching rows form one entry showing the most common genes and DNA. The sample table lists fewer than 950,000 distinct CDR3 sequences, about 34% of them with a count of one. The ten biggest clones cover 10% to 15% of the sample. Sequenced sample: blood. All receptors come from a man between 18 and 29 years old in good health.

About this clonotype itself: A much larger clone sits a single nucleotide away, making a read error possible. The chain is built from TRBV12-3 or TRBV12-4 and TRBJ2-7; perhaps D is TRBD1 or TRBD2 (6 bases each). CDR3 length equals 17 residues. The CDR3 DNA reads as TGTGCCAGCAGTCCTAGTCCGGTTTGGGGGGCAAGCTACGAGCGGTACTTC. Translated: CASSPSPVWGASYERYF.

The V call is TRBV7-2, the J call TRBJ1-6, with D unclear. The CDR3 runs 13 residues. Deletions cut 5 bases from V and 2 bases from J, with 4 bases between. The germline CDR1 and CDR2 sequences are SGHTA and FQGNSA. CDR3 region: CASSPPYNSPLHF. As DNA, the CDR3 is TGTGCCAGCAGCCCCCCCTATAATTCACCCCTCCACTTT.

This clonotype was picked up a small number of times. The chain links TRBV9 to TRBJ1-1; perhaps TRBD1 as D (6 bases). From germline, CDR1 is SGDLS and CDR2 YYNGEE. Trimming took 4 bases from V and 1 from J, leaving 14 bases between them. This CDR3 is built from 15 residues. The CDR3 reads CASSPEEGENTEAFF. The CDR3 DNA is TGTGCCAGCAGCCCGGAAGAGGGGGAGAACACTGAAGCTTTCTTT.

This clonotype was found a few times. The J gene is TRBJ2-7, the V gene TRBV28, with D perhaps assigned TRBD1 or TRBD2 (5 bases each). This CDR3 contains 13 residues. The V end lost 1 base, the J end lost 3 bases, and 7 bases lay between the germline ends. CDR1 and CDR2 from the germline V gene are MDHEN and SYDVKM. DNA of the CDR3: TGTGCCAGCAGTTTATTTGGGGGCTACGAGCAGTACTTC. Its protein is CASSLFGGYEQYF.

The V and J genes are TRBV6-1 and TRBJ2-3; TRBD2 matches 8 bases. Per germline, CDR1 MNHNS and CDR2 SASEGT. With V trimmed by 4 bases and J by 4 bases, 10 bases remained unmatched. The CDR3 sequence is 16 residues long. The CDR3 here is CASSGPPGLDADTQYF. For the CDR3, the DNA is TGTGCCAGCAGTGGGCCCCCGGGACTAGACGCAGATACGCAGTATTTT.

This clonotype was detected a few times. The chain links TRBV6-2 or TRBV6-3 to TRBJ1-1, with 10 bases that match TRBD1. After removal of 11 bases from V and 7 bases from J, the junction contained 13 bases not matched to a gene. This CDR3 contains 14 residues. Germline loops: CDR1 MNHEY, CDR2 SVGEGT. The CDR3 spells CAVDQGQGLREAFF. The CDR3 DNA follows: TGTGCCGTGGACCAGGGACAGGGGCTCCGTGAAGCTTTCTTT.

The chain links TRBV20-1 to TRBJ1-1, with D unresolved. V shed 3 bases and J shed 7 bases, with 18 bases lying between them. This CDR3 comprises 14 residues. The germline CDR1 and CDR2 sequences are DFQATT and SNEGSKA (reference sequence). CDR3 DNA: TGCAGTGCTAGGCTCTCCGCCCGGGGAGGTGAAGCTTTCTTT. Protein sequence: CSARLSARGGEAFF.

The gene calls are TRBV24-1 and TRBJ2-2, with D perhaps matching TRBD1 (5 bases). Trimming pared 3 bases from V and 4 bases from J, leaving 14 bases between. The CDR3 covers 16 residues. Germline V CDR1 and CDR2: KGHDR, SFDVKD. The CDR3 DNA reads as TGTGCCACCAGTGATCCCAAGGCAGGGCCCACCGGGGAGCTGTTTTTT. Translation: CATSDPKAGPTGELFF.

To note about this clonotype: A clone one base away is much larger, so this may be a read error. The chain joins TRBV12-3 or TRBV12-4 to TRBJ2-3; a weak D match, TRBD2 (5 bases). V was trimmed by 5 bases and J by 4 bases, leaving 13 bases between them. This CDR3 spans 14 amino acids. In nucleotides, the CDR3 is TGTGCCAGCAGTGTCGGACTCTTAGCAGATACGCAGTATTTT. Its translation is CASSVGLLADTQYF.

This chain joins TRBV28 and TRBJ2-5, with a tentative D call TRBD2 (6 bases). Germline V gene data show CDR1 as MDHEN and CDR2 as SYDVKM. V lost 8 bases to trimming and J lost 4 bases, with 14 bases between them. The CDR3 extends over 13 amino acids. The CDR3 DNA sequence: TGTGCCAGCGCCCCGGGAGTCCTAGAGACCCAGTACTTC. Protein sequence: CASAPGVLETQYF.

This clonotype turned up a few times. This chain joins TRBV7-2 and TRBJ2-7, with D unresolved. This CDR3 has 12 amino acids. Per germline, CDR1 SGHTA and CDR2 FQGNSA. The V and J ends lost 5 bases and 4 bases respectively, with 9 bases between them. CDR3 amino acids: CASSQKLYEQYF. As DNA, the CDR3 is TGTGCCAGCAGCCAAAAATTATACGAGCAGTACTTC.

This clonotype was detected only a few times. The CDR3 DNA reads TGCAGTGCTAGTGAGACCCCGAACACTGAAGCTTTCTTT. Translation gives CSASETPNTEAFF. The chain combines TRBV20-1 with TRBJ1-1; no definite D call. Trimming cost V 3 bases and J 1 base, with 9 bases left between them. Germline V gives CDR1 DFQATT, CDR2 SNEGSKA (reference sequence). This CDR3 is built from 13 residues.

The rearrangement joins TRBV2 to TRBJ1-2, with D perhaps matching TRBD1 (5 bases). Between the trimmed V and J ends, which lost 6 bases and 2 bases, there was a span of 16 bases. Germline-derived CDR1 and CDR2 are SNHLY and FYNNEI. The CDR3 totals 15 residues. CDR3 bases: TGTGCCAGCAGCGGTCAGGGCCTTCCCAACTATGGCTACACCTTC. It translates to CASSGQGLPNYGYTF.

The chain has TRBV6-6 and TRBJ1-1; 9 bases are shared with TRBD1. Germline CDR1 is MNHNY and CDR2 is SVGAGI (reference sequence). The CDR3 covers 14 residues. The V and J ends lost 0 bases and 7 bases, in that order; junction bases with no gene match: 3. The CDR3 bases are TGTGCCAGCAGTTACTCTAGGGACAGGGATGAAGCTTTCTTT. Translating gives CASSYSRDRDEAFF.

This clonotype was counted a few times. The chain recombines TRBV7-2 with TRBJ2-7; no reliable D call. Germline V CDR1 and CDR2: SGHTA, FQGNSA. This CDR3 has 15 amino acids. V was shortened by 1 base and J by 4 bases, with 14 bases between the two germline ends. CDR3 DNA: TGTGCCAGCAGCTTAGGGCCGGATTCTAGTTACGAGCAGTACTTC. Its translation: CASSLGPDSSYEQYF. Supplemented by reference TRBV7-2 and TRBJ2-7, the full variable domain reads GAGVSQSPSNKVTEKGKDVELRCDPISGHTALYWYRQSLGQGLEFLIYFQGNSAPDKSGLPSDRFSAERTGGSVSTLTIQRTQQEDSAVYLCASSLGPDSSYEQYFGPGTRLTVT.

Ten or more counts support this clonotype. This rearrangement joins TRBV6-2 or TRBV6-3 to TRBJ2-1, with D maybe TRBD1 (6 bases). The CDR3 loop spans 12 amino acids. Germline CDR1 and CDR2: MNHEY and SVGEGT. V lost 4 bases to trimming and J lost 8 bases, with 9 bases between them. DNA for the CDR3: TGTGCCAGCAGTTCGACAGGTCATGAGCAGTTCTTC. It translates to CASSSTGHEQFF.

There are many counts of this clonotype. CDR3 in amino acids: CASSQESPSGYEQYF. In nucleotides, the CDR3 is TGTGCCAGCAGCCAAGAGTCCCCCTCGGGGTACGAGCAGTACTTC. The chain recombines TRBV4-2 with TRBJ2-7, with D perhaps matching TRBD2 (5 bases). Germline V gene lookup returns CDR1 LGHNA and CDR2 YNFKEQ. The ends were cut back, 0 bases at V and 4 bases at J, with 13 bases in the middle. The CDR3 has 15 amino acids.

This clonotype was seen a few times. J is TRBJ2-2 and V is TRBV18, with a tentative D call TRBD2 (5 bases). In germline, CDR1 is KGHSH, CDR2 LQKENI. V lost 4 bases and J 2 bases, leaving 26 bases between the germline ends. This CDR3 has 20 amino acids. CDR3 protein: CASSRRISEEGWPNTGELFF. The CDR3 bases are TGTGCCAGCTCACGACGAATCTCGGAGGAAGGCTGGCCAAACACCGGGGAGCTGTTTTTT.

This clonotype came up once. This clone may be a read error of a much larger clone one base away. The gene calls are TRBV27 and TRBJ2-7; D uncertain. Trimming stripped 5 bases from V and 7 bases from J, with 18 bases between. CDR1 and CDR2 (germline): MNHEY, SMNVEV (reference sequence). This CDR3 is built from 14 residues. The CDR3 region is CASSPERGYNEQYF. CDR3 sequence (DNA): TGTGCCAGCAGTCCAGAGCGCGGCTACAATGAGCAGTACTTC.

This clonotype was detected many times. This chain uses TRBV7-9 with TRBJ1-2, with D possibly being TRBD1 (5 bases). Per germline, CDR1 SEHNR and CDR2 FQNEAQ (reference sequence). The CDR3 loop spans 15 amino acids. Trimming removed 1 base from V and 3 bases from J, with 12 bases in between. The CDR3 is CASSLGAGFDYGYTF. CDR3 DNA sequence: TGTGCCAGCAGCTTAGGGGCAGGGTTTGACTATGGCTACACCTTC.

This clonotype was observed many times. The chain is built from TRBV7-3 and TRBJ2-1; TRBD1 matches at 7 bases. Looked up from germline, CDR1 is SGHTA and CDR2 is FQGTGA. This CDR3 contains 16 residues. Trimming removed 4 bases from V and 0 bases from J; junction bases left unmatched: 6. The CDR3 loop reads CASSSEGASSYNEQFF. The CDR3 DNA sequence: TGTGCCAGCAGCTCCGAGGGGGCTAGCTCCTACAATGAGCAGTTCTTC.

A word on this clonotype: With a much larger clone just one base away, this may be a read error. The chain is built from TRBV9 and TRBJ2-7; 9 nucleotides align to TRBD2. With V trimmed by 3 bases and J by 4 bases, 2 bases remained unmatched. This CDR3 spans 13 amino acids. Germline CDR1 SGDLS, CDR2 YYNGEE. Written as DNA, the CDR3 is TGTGCCAGCAGCGGCAGCGGGGGGTACGAGCAGTACTTC. Translated: CASSGSGGYEQYF.

This chain uses TRBV7-8 with TRBJ2-1; either TRBD1 or TRBD2 may supply D (5 bases each). With 5 bases removed from V and 0 bases from J, the gap between germline ends came to 8 bases. Germline V lookup: CDR1 SGHVS, CDR2 FQNEAQ. This CDR3 contains 14 residues. The CDR3 protein is CASSQRGSYNEQFF. The CDR3 region has the DNA TGTGCCAGCAGCCAGAGGGGCTCCTACAATGAGCAGTTCTTC.

This clonotype was seen ten or more times. The chain employs TRBV10-3 and TRBJ2-3, with TRBD1 as a possible D gene (6 bases). Germline values: CDR1 ENHRY, CDR2 SYGVKD. This CDR3 is 14 amino acids long. V was trimmed by 7 bases and J by 1 base, leaving 12 bases between them. The CDR3 nucleotides are TGTGCCATCACCAAGACAGGAGGCACAGATACGCAGTATTTT. Translation gives CAITKTGGTDTQYF.

This clonotype was seen only a few times. The gene calls are TRBV7-2 and TRBJ1-4; D gene uncertain. V dropped 7 bases and J dropped 8 bases, with 14 bases sitting between them. Germline CDR1 and CDR2: SGHTA and FQGNSA. The CDR3 is made up of 13 amino acids. Here the CDR3 DNA reads TGTGCCAGCAACGCTCCGGGAGAAGAAAAACTGTTTTTT. This gives the protein CASNAPGEEKLFF.

This clonotype has only a few counts. The CDR3 region is CASSGRLEAFF. CDR3 DNA sequence: TGCGCCAGCAGTGGACGCTTAGAAGCTTTCTTT. The rearrangement joins TRBV10-2 to TRBJ1-1; D is uncertain. Deletions cut 4 bases from V and 8 bases from J, with 8 bases between. Germline-derived CDR1 and CDR2 are WSHSY and SAAADI. This CDR3 spans 11 amino acids.

As for this clonotype: A much larger clone lies a single base off, so this may be a read error. The chain uses TRBV7-2 and TRBJ2-3, with D perhaps matching TRBD2 (7 bases). The CDR3 is 13 residues long. Germline lookup yields CDR1 SGHTA and CDR2 FQGNSA. V was clipped by 6 bases and J by 2 bases, with 9 bases between them. The CDR3 DNA reads TGTGCCAGCAGGGGGGGGGCCACAGATACGCAGTATTTT. Its protein is CASRGGATDTQYF.

The chain has TRBV27 and TRBJ2-1; D not certain. The length of the CDR3 is 15 residues. Looked up from germline, CDR1 is MNHEY and CDR2 is SMNVEV (reference sequence). Trimming pared 5 bases from V and 7 bases from J, leaving 18 bases between. This chain's CDR3 is CASSRVPLARNEQFF. As DNA, the CDR3 is TGTGCCAGCAGTCGGGTCCCACTCGCTCGGAATGAGCAGTTCTTC.

The gene calls are TRBV27 and TRBJ1-1; 7 nucleotides agree with TRBD1. Germline CDR1 is MNHEY and CDR2 is SMNVEV (reference sequence). There are 16 residues in the CDR3. J lost 2 bases, V lost 3 bases, and 9 bases had no gene match. As DNA, the CDR3 is TGTGCCAGCAGTTTTAGTTTTGGGACAGCAAACACTGAAGCTTTCTTT. The encoded protein is CASSFSFGTANTEAFF.

In this sample, this clonotype turned up many times. The V call is TRBV4-1, the J call TRBJ2-1; D remains ambiguous. The V and J ends lost 4 bases and 12 bases respectively, with 13 bases between them. In germline, CDR1 is MGHRA, CDR2 YSYEKL. This CDR3 is built from 12 residues. In DNA, the CDR3 is TGCGCCAGCAGCCGTCTGTGGGATCGGCAGTTCTTC. Amino acids: CASSRLWDRQFF.